This passage covers 14 T cell receptor beta chains from one sample sequenced in a study of CD8 T cells in Susac syndrome. With random hexamers, roughly 0.45 to 1 ug RNA was reverse transcribed. One entry per CDR3 protein, called by TCRdb with MiXCR from the immunoSEQ multiplex PCR reads. The sample includes 170,000 or so distinct CDR3 sequences, 90% to 96% seen only once; the top ten take about 0.12%. Input material: CD4+ T cells from PBMCs. All receptors derive from a human donor with Susac syndrome.

This chain connects TRBV4-1 to TRBJ2-1, with 14 bases lining up with TRBD2. The CDR3 runs to 19 residues. Per germline, CDR1 MGHRA and CDR2 YSYEKL. V shed 0 bases, J shed 8 bases, and the junction held 12 bases outside the gene matches. Written as DNA, the CDR3 is TGCGCCAGCAGCCAAGAAGCTTTGGGACTAGCGGGAGCTACCGATGAGCAGTTCTTC. Protein product: CASSQEALGLAGATDEQFF.

J is TRBJ2-5 and V is TRBV18, with 8 bases identical to TRBD1. Germline-derived CDR1 and CDR2 are KGHSH and LQKENI. The CDR3 has 15 residues. With V trimmed by 5 bases and J by 5 bases, 10 bases remained unmatched. In nucleotides, the CDR3 is TGTGCCAGCTCATCGTTATGGACAGGGACGGAGACCCAGTACTTC. Translation: CASSSLWTGTETQYF.

The V gene is TRBV11-1, the J gene TRBJ2-4; the D is unclear. Between the trimmed V and J ends, which lost 5 bases and 7 bases, there was a span of 15 bases. The V gene's germline CDR1 is SGHAT and CDR2 FQDESV (reference sequence). The CDR3 contains 14 residues. CDR3 sequence reads: CASSLSDGPNIQYF. In DNA, the CDR3 is TGTGCCAGCAGCCTCTCAGACGGCCCCAACATTCAGTACTTC.

The chain joins TRBV5-1 to TRBJ1-4; D perhaps matches TRBD1 (6 bases). Trimming took 4 bases from V and 5 from J, leaving 9 bases between them. The V gene's germline CDR1 is SGHRS and CDR2 YFSETQ. The CDR3 loop spans 13 amino acids. CDR3 sequence (DNA): TGCGCCAGCAGCCTTGGACAGAATGAAAAACTGTTTTTT. It is translated as CASSLGQNEKLFF.

This clonotype was detected once. This chain connects TRBV29-1 to TRBJ2-5, with 7 bases matching TRBD1. The CDR3 has 12 residues. Germline V gene sequence: CDR1 SQVTM, CDR2 ANQGSEA. J gave up 2 bases and V 7 bases, and 4 bases lay outside the gene matches. This chain's CDR3 is CSAKQGQETQYF. The CDR3, as DNA: TGCAGCGCCAAACAGGGGCAAGAGACCCAGTACTTC.

CDR3 in DNA: TGCAGCGTTCCGACGAGGGACACTGAAGCTTTCTTT. The encoded protein is CSVPTRDTEAFF. J is TRBJ1-1 and V is TRBV29-1; unclear D gene. Trimming removed 5 bases at V and 3 bases at J, with 10 bases between. Germline assignment: CDR1 SQVTM and CDR2 ANQGSEA. CDR3 length: 12 amino acids.

CDR3 in amino acids: CATSRGGEETQYF. The CDR3 nucleotides are TGTGCCACCAGCAGAGGGGGGGAAGAGACCCAGTACTTC. The chain combines TRBV15 with TRBJ2-5, with D tentatively TRBD2 (6 bases). This CDR3 contains 13 residues. Germline lookup yields CDR1 LNHNV and CDR2 YYDKDF (reference sequence). Trimming shortened V by 1 base and J by 3 bases, and 6 bases separated the two germline ends.

J is TRBJ2-7 and V is TRBV12-3 or TRBV12-4, with 11 bases lining up with TRBD2. V lost 5 bases to trimming and J lost 3 bases; unmatched junction nucleotides: 6. The CDR3 contains 15 residues. CDR3 protein: CASSPGTSGNYEQYF. CDR3 sequence (DNA): TGTGCCAGCAGTCCAGGGACTAGCGGAAACTACGAGCAGTACTTC.

The chain has TRBV7-2 and TRBJ2-5, with D hard to call. In germline, CDR1 is SGHTA, CDR2 FQGNSA. This CDR3 has 13 residues. Trimming took off 1 base at V and 5 bases at J, with 8 bases between the two ends. The CDR3 is CASSLVSLETQYF. DNA of the CDR3: TGTGCCAGCAGCTTAGTTTCGCTCGAGACCCAGTACTTC.

The rearrangement joins TRBV12-3 or TRBV12-4 to TRBJ2-1; no definite D call. The length of the CDR3 is 14 residues. Trimming took 4 bases from V and 8 from J, leaving 15 bases between them. As DNA, the CDR3 is TGTGCCAGCAGTTCGCGCGAAGGAACTTATGAGCAGTTCTTC. Its translation: CASSSREGTYEQFF.

The chain combines TRBV7-9 with TRBJ2-3, with a weak D call TRBD1 (6 bases). The V and J ends lost 3 bases and 12 bases respectively, with 13 bases between them. The length of the CDR3 is 12 residues. The germline gives CDR1 SEHNR, CDR2 FQNEAQ (reference sequence). The DNA of the CDR3 is TGTGCCAGCAGCTTCGGTGGGGGCGGCCAGTATTTT. This sequence encodes CASSFGGGGQYF. Full variable domain (outside the CDR3, taken from reference TRBV7-9 and TRBJ2-3): DTGVSQNPRHKITKRGQNVTFRCDPISEHNRLYWYRQTLGQGPEFLTYFQNEAQLEKSRLLSDRFSAERPKGSFSTLEIQRTEQGDSAMYLCASSFGGGGQYFGPGTRLTVL.

The V call is TRBV11-2, the J call TRBJ1-3, with a weak D call TRBD1 (6 bases). The CDR3 covers 13 residues. Trimming stripped 1 base from V and 7 bases from J, with 8 bases between. Germline assignment: CDR1 SGHAT and CDR2 FQNNGV. CDR3 DNA sequence: TGTGCCAGCAGCTTAGTTGGGGGCAACACCATATATTTT. Its protein is CASSLVGGNTIYF.

V usage is TRBV19 and J usage is TRBJ2-1, with D maybe TRBD2 (5 bases). The V end lost 11 bases, the J end lost 6 bases, and 20 bases lay between the germline ends. Germline V lookup: CDR1 LNHDA, CDR2 SQIVND (reference sequence). The CDR3 has 14 amino acids. CDR3 DNA: TGTGCCGGCGAAGATTGGGAGATAATCAATGAGCAGTTCTTC. This translates into CAGEDWEIINEQFF.

The chain joins TRBV3-1 to TRBJ1-1, with unresolved D. This CDR3 contains 13 residues. Germline V gene data show CDR1 as LGHDT and CDR2 as YNNKEL (reference sequence). V was shortened by 2 bases and J by 5 bases, with 9 bases between the two germline ends. This CDR3 reads CASSQFKGTEAFF. CDR3 coding DNA: TGTGCCAGCAGCCAATTTAAAGGGACTGAAGCTTTCTTT.